Described below is a single T cell receptor (beta chain) sequence and its context. Antigen unknown. Before the COVID-19 pandemic, during about 2011-2019, CD4+ T cells were taken from unexposed donors. After approximately ten days of culture, CD4+ T cells were isolated. Germline CDR1 SGHNT, CDR2 YYREEE (reference sequence). The CDR3 is made up of 15 amino acids. The V gene lost 0 bases and the J gene lost 2 bases, with 12 bases spanning the gap. The entry originates in a study of CD4 T cells in relation to SARS-CoV-2 and coronaviruses. Libraries were prepared by immunoSEQ multiplex PCR; TCRdb keeps only in-frame clonotypes and omits some of them. There are tens of thousands of clones in the sample; about two thirds occur only once, and more than 9% lies in the top ten.

V and J are TRBV5-4 and TRBJ2-7; D not resolved. This sequence was found in a human donor in good health. Input material: CD4+ T cells from PBMCs, cultured in vitro. The CDR3 coding sequence is TGTGCCAGCAGCTTGGGCGGCCCTGGGGCCTACGAGCAGTACTTC. Protein product: CASSLGGPGAYEQYF.